This passage covers 32 T cell receptor beta chains from one sample sequenced in a study of molecular identifiers for immune sequencing clone quantification. MiXCR, applied by TCRdb to the PCR reads, yields one record per CDR3 protein. The repertoire holds hundreds of thousands of distinct CDR3 sequences, with about a quarter as singletons. Input material: naive CD8+ T cells from blood, with Jurkat cell RNA spiked in. The sample's subset: FACS-sorted CD8+CD4-CCR7+CD45RA+ naive T cells. These receptors all come from a human donor in good health. Some libraries in this study had Jurkat cell RNA spiked in.

The gene calls are TRBV4-3 and TRBJ2-7; possibly TRBD2 for D (5 bases). Trimming cost V 4 bases and J 5 bases, with 15 bases left between them. Germline V lookup: CDR1 LGHNA, CDR2 YSLEER. This CDR3 is 14 amino acids long. DNA of the CDR3: TGCGCCAGCAGCCGTGGACCCCTACTAGACGAGCAGTACTTC. Translation: CASSRGPLLDEQYF.

This clonotype has at least ten counts. The chain links TRBV20-1 to TRBJ1-1; D might be TRBD1 (5 bases). Trimming stripped 5 bases from V and 2 bases from J, with 15 bases between. CDR1 DFQATT and CDR2 SNEGSKA come from the germline V gene (reference sequence). This CDR3 has 14 amino acids. The CDR3 DNA reads as TGCAGTGCTCCACGACACCAGGGAAACACTGAAGCTTTCTTT. Translation gives CSAPRHQGNTEAFF.

Remarks on this clonotype: At one of its ends the junction is not consistent with the germline gene, which may arise from a read error. This chain joins TRBV7-6 and TRBJ2-3, with TRBD2 matching over 9 bases. CDR1 and CDR2 from the germline V gene are SGHVS and FNYEAQ. The CDR3 length is 15 residues. The CDR3 is CASSLSGRSGDTRYF. Here the CDR3 DNA reads TGTGCCAGCAGCTTGAGCGGGAGGTCGGGAGATACGCGGTATTTT.

This clonotype showed up just a few times. This chain uses TRBV6-5 with TRBJ2-2, with 7 bases fitting TRBD2. The CDR3 length is 16 residues. CDR1 MNHEY and CDR2 SVGAGI come from the germline V gene. V shed 6 bases and J 4 bases; nucleotides not matched to a gene: 11. The CDR3 nucleotides read TGTGCCAGCAGCCCTTCTGCGGGAGCGGTCACCGGGGAGCTGTTTTTT. Amino acids: CASSPSAGAVTGELFF.

This clonotype turned up a few times. The J gene is TRBJ2-3, the V gene TRBV4-3; 10 positions agree with TRBD2. This CDR3 has 16 amino acids. Germline CDR1 is LGHNA and CDR2 is YSLEER. V was clipped by 3 bases and J by 2 bases; unmatched bases: 5. The CDR3 loop reads CASSHSLAGYTDTQYF. Written as DNA, the CDR3 is TGCGCCAGCAGCCACTCACTAGCGGGGTACACAGATACGCAGTATTTT.

J is TRBJ2-2 and V is TRBV10-3; 12 nucleotides agree with TRBD2. The CDR3 has 17 residues. The ends lost 0 bases at V and 1 base at J; junction bases unmatched: 0. The V gene's germline CDR1 is ENHRY and CDR2 SYGVKD. CDR3 nucleotides: TGTGCCATCAGTGAGTCGGGACTAGCGGGGAACACCGGGGAGCTGTTTTTT. It codes for CAISESGLAGNTGELFF.

The chain employs TRBV7-6 and TRBJ2-3, with 12 bases that match TRBD2. V trimming: 5 bases; J trimming: 2 bases; junction bases outside the gene matches: 14. Germline CDR1 reads SGHVS; CDR2 reads FNYEAQ. The CDR3 is 19 amino acids. The CDR3 DNA reads TGTGCCAGCAGCAACCCACAAACTCGACTAGCGGGAGACACAGATACGCAGTATTTT. As protein: CASSNPQTRLAGDTDTQYF. The full variable domain, in which reference TRBV7-6 and TRBJ2-3 provide the parts outside the CDR3, is GAGVSQSPRYKVTKRGQDVALRCDPISGHVSLYWYRQALGQGPEFLTYFNYEAQQDKSGLPNDRFSAERPEGSISTLTIQRTEQRDSAMYRCASSNPQTRLAGDTDTQYFGPGTRLTVL.

The V gene is TRBV2, the J gene TRBJ2-5; 9 bases are shared with TRBD2. Germline V gives CDR1 SNHLY, CDR2 FYNNEI. V trimming: 5 bases; J trimming: 0 bases; junction bases outside the gene matches: 7. This CDR3 region has 16 residues. This CDR3 is CASSNERGEYQETQYF. The CDR3 coding sequence is TGTGCCAGCAGTAACGAGCGGGGGGAGTACCAAGAGACCCAGTACTTC.

The rearrangement links TRBV6-5 to TRBJ2-6; tentatively, D is TRBD2 (6 bases). The V gene lost 2 bases and the J gene lost 0 bases, with 14 bases spanning the gap. CDR3 length: 18 amino acids. Germline CDR1 is MNHEY and CDR2 is SVGAGI. The CDR3 here is CASSYGVGGSSGANVLTF. In DNA, the CDR3 is TGTGCCAGCAGTTACGGGGTCGGAGGGTCCTCTGGGGCCAACGTCCTGACTTTC.

This clonotype has a count of ten or more. The genes are TRBV5-1 and TRBJ2-7, with D tentatively TRBD1 (5 bases). The CDR3 is made up of 14 amino acids. In germline, CDR1 is SGHRS, CDR2 YFSETQ. Trimming pared 2 bases from V and 3 bases from J, leaving 12 bases between. The CDR3 is CASSFATASYEQYF. The CDR3 nucleotides are TGCGCCAGCAGCTTCGCGACAGCGAGCTACGAGCAGTACTTC.

CDR3 amino acids: CASSLDGSSPLHF. The CDR3 DNA reads TGTGCCAGCAGCTTAGATGGGAGTTCACCCCTCCACTTT. The chain links TRBV11-2 to TRBJ1-6, with no clear D. V shed 0 bases and J shed 9 bases, with 6 bases lying between them. The germline gives CDR1 SGHAT, CDR2 FQNNGV. The CDR3 covers 13 residues. Looking up the rest from reference TRBV11-2 and TRBJ1-6 gives the full variable domain: EAGVAQSPRYKIIEKRQSVAFWCNPISGHATLYWYQQILGQGPKLLIQFQNNGVVDDSQLPKDRFSAERLKGVDSTLKIQPAKLEDSAVYLCASSLDGSSPLHFGNGTRLTVT.

The chain recombines TRBV12-3 or TRBV12-4 with TRBJ2-5; tentatively, D is TRBD2 (6 bases). V was shortened by 6 bases and J by 11 bases, with 25 bases between the two germline ends. This CDR3 is 15 amino acids long. CDR3 in DNA: TGTGCCAGCAGCAAATCACGCGTAGCGGCAGACCAGCAGTACTTC. Encoded protein: CASSKSRVAADQQYF.

This sequence joins TRBV6-2 or TRBV6-3 and TRBJ2-7; D is possibly TRBD1 or TRBD2 (5 bases each). The CDR3 has 14 residues. In germline, CDR1 is MNHEY, CDR2 SVGEGT. The V end lost 6 bases, the J end lost 3 bases, and 15 bases lay between the germline ends. CDR3 sequence: CASSWDGLIYEQYF. CDR3 coding DNA: TGTGCCAGCAGCTGGGACGGCCTAATCTACGAGCAGTACTTC.

This clonotype turned up a few times. The J gene is TRBJ2-2, the V gene TRBV2; TRBD2 matches 15 bases. V shed 10 bases and J 3 bases; nucleotides not matched to a gene: 6. Germline loops: CDR1 SNHLY, CDR2 FYNNEI. The CDR3 totals 16 residues. This CDR3 reads CATRTSGGADTGELFF. As DNA, the CDR3 is TGTGCCACCCGGACTAGCGGGGGGGCTGACACCGGGGAGCTGTTTTTT. Filled out from reference TRBV2 and TRBJ2-2, the complete variable domain reads EPEVTQTPSHQVTQMGQEVILRCVPISNHLYFYWYRQILGQKVEFLVSFYNNEISEKSEIFDDQFSVERPDGSNFTLKIRSTKLEDSAMYFCATRTSGGADTGELFFGEGSRLTVL.

This clonotype was counted ten times or more. The chain combines TRBV2 with TRBJ2-7; no firm D call. This CDR3 spans 11 amino acids. Germline CDR1 and CDR2: SNHLY and FYNNEI. V was clipped by 7 bases and J by 0 bases, with 4 bases between them. As DNA, the CDR3 is TGTGCCAGCACAAGCTCCTACGAGCAGTACTTC. Translation gives CASTSSYEQYF.

Remarks on this clonotype: One junction end disagrees with the germline gene, perhaps due to a read error. V usage is TRBV13 and J usage is TRBJ1-4; D may be TRBD1 (5 bases). The CDR3 covers 14 residues. Germline V gene sequence: CDR1 PRHDT, CDR2 FYEKMQ (reference sequence). CDR3 sequence reads: CAISLAGNEEKLFF. DNA of the CDR3: TGTGCCATCAGCTTAGCAGGGAACGAGGAAAAACTGTTTTTT.

In its sample, this clonotype was seen many times. The chain joins TRBV7-6 to TRBJ2-2; D remains ambiguous. Germline lookup yields CDR1 SGHVS and CDR2 FNYEAQ. Trimming shortened V by 5 bases and J by 1 base, and 8 bases separated the two germline ends. There are 14 residues in the CDR3. CDR3 nucleotides: TGTGCCAGCAGCCCTACTTTGAACACCGGGGAGCTGTTTTTT. Protein sequence: CASSPTLNTGELFF. The full variable domain, with the rest looked up from reference TRBV7-6 and TRBJ2-2, is GAGVSQSPRYKVTKRGQDVALRCDPISGHVSLYWYRQALGQGPEFLTYFNYEAQQDKSGLPNDRFSAERPEGSISTLTIQRTEQRDSAMYRCASSPTLNTGELFFGEGSRLTVL.

A word on this clonotype: A read error is possible here, since a much larger clone lies one base away. The chain employs TRBV6-5 and TRBJ1-4, with 7 bases matching TRBD1. Germline V lookup: CDR1 MNHEY, CDR2 SVGAGI. CDR3 length equals 15 residues. CDR3 in amino acids: CAGSYSTGTNEKLFF. The CDR3 bases are TGTGCCGGCAGTTACTCGACAGGGACTAATGAAAAACTGTTTTTT.

The CDR3 loop is CASSPWGSHSEQFF. The CDR3 nucleotides are TGTGCCAGCAGCCCCTGGGGCAGCCACAGTGAGCAGTTCTTC. The V gene is TRBV6-2 or TRBV6-3, the J gene TRBJ2-1; TRBD1 is a possible D gene (5 bases). This CDR3 has 14 residues. The V end lost 6 bases, the J end lost 9 bases, and 18 bases lay between the germline ends. CDR1 is MNHEY, CDR2 SVGEGT, per germline.

CDR3 DNA sequence: TGTGCCTGGAGCGCAACCTTCGGAGGCTACACCTTC. Translation gives CAWSATFGGYTF. This chain uses TRBV30 with TRBJ1-2; D is undetermined. CDR1 is GTSNPN and CDR2 is SVGIG in the germline V gene (reference sequence). V lost 3 bases and J 8 bases, leaving 13 bases between the germline ends. The CDR3 spans 12 residues.

Remarks on this clonotype: A clone one base away is much larger, so this may be a read error. The CDR3 nucleotides read TGTGCCAGCAGCTGCCTCTTGACAGGTCGAGAGACCCAGTACTTC. It codes for CASSCLLTGRETQYF. The chain couples TRBV5-3 to TRBJ2-5; the D gene is possibly TRBD1 (6 bases). TRBV5-3 is identified as an open reading frame with a role that is uncertain. This CDR3 comprises 15 residues.

This clonotype was counted a few times. The chain has TRBV4-1 and TRBJ2-2, with D maybe TRBD1 (5 bases). CDR3 length: 15 residues. The germline CDR1 and CDR2 sequences are MGHRA and YSYEKL. The V and J ends lost 1 base and 4 bases respectively, with 10 bases between them. CDR3 residues: CASSQATGFTGELFF. The CDR3 region has the DNA TGCGCCAGCAGCCAAGCCACAGGTTTCACCGGGGAGCTGTTTTTT.

Only one count was recorded for this clonotype. A clone one base away is much larger, so this may be a read error. The chain couples TRBV7-9 to TRBJ1-1, with a weak D call TRBD1 (5 bases). V was pared by 1 base and J by 3 bases, with 15 bases between. The germline gives CDR1 SEHNR, CDR2 FQNEAQ (reference sequence). This CDR3 region has 16 residues. CDR3 amino acids: CASSLGDSGIDTEAFF. The CDR3 DNA reads TGTGCCAGCAGCTTAGGAGACAGCGGAATTGACACTGAAGCTTTCTTT.

Only a few counts were recorded for this clonotype. V is TRBV27 and J is TRBJ1-1; the D gene is possibly TRBD1 (5 bases). This CDR3 contains 13 residues. V lost 2 bases to trimming and J lost 6 bases, with 10 bases between them. Germline assignment: CDR1 MNHEY and CDR2 SMNVEV (reference sequence). CDR3: CASSLQTESEAFF. CDR3 sequence (DNA): TGTGCCAGCAGTTTACAGACAGAATCTGAAGCTTTCTTT.

This clonotype was seen only once. The chain carries TRBV12-3 or TRBV12-4 and TRBJ2-3; possibly TRBD2 for D (5 bases). The CDR3 runs to 16 residues. Trimming stripped 7 bases from V and 6 bases from J, with 23 bases between. The DNA for the CDR3 is TGTGCCAGCAAACCGCTATTGGACTGTTTGTTGGATACGCAGTATTTT. Its translation is CASKPLLDCLLDTQYF.

This clonotype has just one count. A read error may explain this, as a much larger clone is one base away. The chain recombines TRBV5-1 with TRBJ1-3, with D maybe TRBD1 (5 bases). This CDR3 contains 15 residues. The V gene's germline CDR1 is SGHRS and CDR2 YFSETQ. V lost 0 bases and J 8 bases, leaving 15 bases between the germline ends. CDR3 region: CASSLAGQGGDTIYF. For the CDR3, the DNA is TGCGCCAGCAGCTTGGCCGGGCAGGGAGGAGACACCATATATTTT.

The chain employs TRBV18 and TRBJ2-3; weak D call: TRBD2 (5 bases). CDR3 length equals 16 residues. Germline V gives CDR1 KGHSH, CDR2 LQKENI. Trimming left V 0 bases short and J 6 bases short, with 16 bases between. CDR3 bases: TGTGCCAGCTCACCACCGAGTGCCGGACCGGGGGATACGCAGTATTTT. As protein: CASSPPSAGPGDTQYF.

This clonotype has a handful of counts. This chain uses TRBV9 with TRBJ2-3; D not resolved. V was pared by 0 bases and J by 6 bases, with 11 bases between. CDR1 and CDR2 (germline): SGDLS, YYNGEE. The CDR3 length is 14 residues. This chain's CDR3 is CASSVDGNLDTQYF. The CDR3 DNA sequence: TGTGCCAGCAGCGTAGATGGGAATCTGGATACGCAGTATTTT.

Ten or more counts support this clonotype. J is TRBJ2-1 and V is TRBV4-2; D is uncertain. The CDR3 covers 13 residues. CDR1 is LGHNA and CDR2 is YNFKEQ in the germline V gene. Deletions cut 6 bases from V and 8 bases from J, with 14 bases between. The DNA of the CDR3 is TGTGCCAGCAGTCCGGAAGTTCGGGATGAGCAGTTCTTC. This translates into CASSPEVRDEQFF.

Comments on this clonotype: The junction shows a germline mismatch at one end, possibly a read error. The chain has TRBV27 and TRBJ1-1; D not resolved. The CDR3 has 13 amino acids. CDR1 and CDR2 (germline): MNHEY, SMNVEV (reference sequence). The CDR3 loop is CAGSLDFNTEAFF. In DNA form, the CDR3 reads TGTGCCGGCAGCCTGGACTTCAACACTGAAGCTTTCTTT.

This clonotype occurred many times. This chain connects TRBV7-9 to TRBJ1-4, with D tentatively TRBD1 (5 bases). Trimming shortened V by 5 bases and J by 8 bases, and 21 bases separated the two germline ends. This CDR3 contains 16 residues. Looked up from germline, CDR1 is SEHNR and CDR2 is FQNEAQ (reference sequence). The CDR3: CASSPRDPRIGEKLFF. The CDR3 DNA follows: TGTGCCAGCAGCCCGAGGGACCCACGAATCGGGGAAAAACTGTTTTTT.

This clonotype was observed a few times. Its ends do not fully match the called genes, so a read error is possible. The chain carries TRBV7-2 and TRBJ2-5; 11 bases are shared with TRBD2. CDR1 is SGHTA, CDR2 FQGNSA, per germline. The CDR3 is made up of 12 amino acids. CDR3 sequence reads: CANSYTSGSQYF. The DNA for the CDR3 is TGTGCCAACAGCTACACTAGCGGGAGCCAGTACTTC.